Each of the 21 T cell receptor beta chains below was sequenced from the same sample in a study of monozygotic twins with inflammatory bowel disease. TCRdb reprocessed the 5' RACE reads; each CDR3 protein has one entry and no DNA is given. Its clone listing holds 150,000 to 200,000 distinct CDR3 sequences. The sequencing sample was made of blood. The receptor source for this set is a human donor with ulcerative colitis or Crohn's disease, or a healthy co-twin of an affected twin (not recorded which).

The chain links TRBV7-6 to TRBJ2-1; TCRdb gives TRBD2 as the D gene, but with no DNA this cannot be confirmed. CDR3 length: 15 residues. CDR1 is SGHVS and CDR2 is FNYEAQ in the germline V gene. The chain's CDR3 is CASSTSDFSGGEQFF.

The V gene is TRBV4-3, the J gene TRBJ2-7; TCRdb calls TRBD2, which cannot be checked without DNA. The CDR3 has 15 amino acids. Germline lookup yields CDR1 LGHNA and CDR2 YSLEER. The CDR3 protein is CASSQGLVGTYEQYF.

The chain has TRBV4-3 and TRBJ2-1; TCRdb picks TRBD2, but there is no DNA to check that call. Germline CDR1 reads LGHNA; CDR2 reads YSLEER. The CDR3 length is 16 residues. This CDR3 reads CASSQDDGLRTNEQFF.

The chain couples TRBV29-1 to TRBJ2-4; no DNA is available, so the TRBD1 call from TCRdb remains unchecked. The CDR3 has 12 amino acids. Germline V CDR1 and CDR2: SQVTM, ANQGSEA. CDR3 protein: CSVGPGENIQYF.

The genes are TRBV5-6 and TRBJ1-5. CDR1 and CDR2 from the germline V gene are SGHDT and YYEEEE. This CDR3 spans 15 amino acids. CDR3 sequence: CASSLGRAQHQPQHF.

This CDR3 is CASSVRGGQETQYF. The rearrangement joins TRBV9 to TRBJ2-5; TCRdb proposes TRBD2, but this gene call is untestable without DNA. The CDR3 has 14 residues. Per the germline V gene, CDR1 is SGDLS and CDR2 is YYNGEE.

This chain links TRBV20-1 with TRBJ2-1; TCRdb reports TRBD1, a call that lacks DNA to check it against. The CDR3 totals 14 residues. Germline CDR1 and CDR2: DFQATT and SNEGSKA (reference sequence). This CDR3 is CSARYLAGRGEQFF.

Here the CDR3 reads CASSYLDRQETQYF. This chain links TRBV6-5 with TRBJ2-5; TCRdb's D call of TRBD1 is untestable without DNA. This CDR3 has 14 residues. Germline V lookup: CDR1 MNHEY, CDR2 SVGAGI.

CDR3 protein: CASSLDRAETQYF. This chain connects TRBV5-6 to TRBJ2-5. The V gene's germline CDR1 is SGHDT and CDR2 YYEEEE. CDR3 size: 13 residues.

The rearrangement joins TRBV28 to TRBJ2-5; TCRdb's D gene call, TRBD2, goes unchecked for lack of DNA. The CDR3 covers 11 residues. Germline V gene data show CDR1 as MDHEN and CDR2 as SYDVKM. CDR3 protein: CASSSPETQYF.

The J gene is TRBJ2-7, the V gene TRBV12-3 or TRBV12-4; with no DNA, the TCRdb D assignment of TRBD1 cannot be verified. This CDR3 comprises 14 residues. Here the CDR3 reads CASGRQGRTYEQYF.

The chain recombines TRBV30 with TRBJ2-3; TCRdb outputs TRBD1, but without DNA this stays unchecked. Germline CDR1 is GTSNPN and CDR2 is SVGIG (reference sequence). The CDR3 contains 14 residues. CDR3 protein: CAWRGDRSTDTQYF.

The chain joins TRBV12-3 or TRBV12-4 to TRBJ2-1; TCRdb proposes TRBD2, but this gene call is untestable without DNA. The CDR3 consists of 14 residues. The CDR3 sequence is CASTNSGGYNEQFF.

The chain recombines TRBV14 with TRBJ2-1; TCRdb picks TRBD2, but there is no DNA to check that call. This CDR3 comprises 14 residues. Germline CDR1 is SGHDN and CDR2 is FVKESK. The CDR3 is CASSLGLAGKEQFF.

The V gene is TRBV16, the J gene TRBJ1-1. The CDR3 spans 12 residues. Per germline, CDR1 KGHSY and CDR2 FQNENV. CDR3: CASSREGTEAFF.

V and J are TRBV12-3 or TRBV12-4 and TRBJ1-3; the D call of TRBD1 rests on TCRdb alone, since no DNA is present to check it. This CDR3 spans 17 amino acids. This chain's CDR3 is CASSLAPGGGVGNTIYF.

The chain recombines TRBV20-1 with TRBJ1-1; TCRdb's D gene call, TRBD1, goes unchecked for lack of DNA. The CDR3 spans 13 residues. The V gene's germline CDR1 is DFQATT and CDR2 SNEGSKA (reference sequence). CDR3 amino acids: CSALDRMNTEAFF.

The gene calls are TRBV10-3 and TRBJ2-5; TCRdb outputs TRBD2, but without DNA this stays unchecked. The CDR3 is 16 amino acids. CDR1 is ENHRY and CDR2 is SYGVKD in the germline V gene. The CDR3 sequence is CAISEPGLAGEETQYF.

The V and J genes are TRBV5-6 and TRBJ2-1; the D call of TRBD1 rests on TCRdb alone, since no DNA is present to check it. The germline gives CDR1 SGHDT, CDR2 YYEEEE. This CDR3 is 13 amino acids long. The CDR3 loop reads CASSWGGGDEQFF. Drawing the rest from reference TRBV5-6 and TRBJ2-1, the complete variable domain is DAGVTQSPTHLIKTRGQQVTLRCSPKSGHDTVSWYQQALGQGPQFIFQYYEEEERQRGNFPDRFSGHQFPNYSSELNVNALLLGDSALYLCASSWGGGDEQFFGPGTRLTVL.

The V call is TRBV28, the J call TRBJ2-1; TCRdb calls TRBD2, which cannot be checked without DNA. This CDR3 region has 12 residues. Germline CDR1 reads MDHEN; CDR2 reads SYDVKM. CDR3: CASSLGGFQQFF.

The chain joins TRBV5-1 to TRBJ1-1; the TCRdb call, TRBD1, lacks DNA for checking. Germline V gene data show CDR1 as SGHRS and CDR2 as YFSETQ. CDR3 length: 16 residues. CDR3 in amino acids: CASSLYGGDMNTEAFF.